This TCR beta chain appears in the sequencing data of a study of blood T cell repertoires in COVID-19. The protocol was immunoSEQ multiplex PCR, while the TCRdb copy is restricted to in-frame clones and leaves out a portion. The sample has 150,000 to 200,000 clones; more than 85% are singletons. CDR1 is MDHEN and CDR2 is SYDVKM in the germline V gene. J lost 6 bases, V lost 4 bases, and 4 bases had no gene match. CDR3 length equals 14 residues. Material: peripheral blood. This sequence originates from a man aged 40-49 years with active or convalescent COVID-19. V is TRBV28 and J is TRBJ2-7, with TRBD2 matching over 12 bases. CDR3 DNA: TGTGCCAGCAGTTGGACTAGCGGGATGGGCGAGCAGTACTTC. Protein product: CASSWTSGMGEQYF.